Below, 4 T cell receptor beta chains from the same sample are listed, as sequenced in a study of T cell repertoires in ileal Crohn's disease (dated by TCRdb to about 2019). Library prep was done by the immunoSEQ multiplex PCR assay. Sourced from immuneACCESS, this table was stored by TCRdb with only in-frame sequences that have V and J called. A share of the clones is absent; for the studies checked, an unresolved V gene accounts for under half, and the remainder has no known explanation. The sample contains about 2,400 clones, approximately 90% of them found a single time. Approximately 9.9% of the sample lies in the top ten. The time point label of this sample denotes: neoterminal ileum biopsy at postoperative endoscopy, about 6 months after surgery. Sequencing was carried out using ileal tissue. The source is an adult with Crohn's disease.

The CDR3 DNA reads as TGTGCCTGGGCTCCCAGGGCCTATGGCTACACCTTC. Its protein is CAWAPRAYGYTF. V gene TRBV30 combines with J gene TRBJ1-2; tentative D call: TRBD1 (5 bases). Trimming cost V 5 bases and J 4 bases, with 11 bases left between them. Germline V gene lookup returns CDR1 GTSNPN and CDR2 SVGIG (reference sequence). The CDR3 runs to 12 residues. The full variable domain, its missing parts supplied by reference TRBV30 and TRBJ1-2, is SQTIHQWPATLVQPVGSPLSLECTVEGTSNPNLYWYRQAAGRGLQLLFYSVGIGQISSEVPQNLSASRPQDRQFILSSKKLLLSDSGFYLCAWAPRAYGYTFGSGTRLTVV.

The gene calls are TRBV14 and TRBJ1-2, with 9 bases that match TRBD1. The germline gives CDR1 SGHDN, CDR2 FVKESK. With V trimmed by 3 bases and J by 6 bases, 8 bases remained unmatched. The CDR3 has 15 residues. The CDR3 DNA reads TGTGCCAGCAGCCAGTCCGGGACAGGGAGGAATGGCTACACCTTC. Its translation is CASSQSGTGRNGYTF.

The gene calls are TRBV6-1 and TRBJ1-2; the match to TRBD1 covers 7 bases. This CDR3 region has 15 residues. Trimming removed 5 bases from V and 3 bases from J; junction bases left unmatched: 9. Germline V gene sequence: CDR1 MNHNS, CDR2 SASEGT. This CDR3 reads CASSPTTGADYGYTF. DNA of the CDR3: TGTGCCAGCAGTCCGACTACAGGGGCCGACTATGGCTACACCTTC.

The chain employs TRBV12-5 and TRBJ1-2; no firm D call. The CDR3 consists of 14 residues. Germline-derived CDR1 and CDR2 are LGHNT and FRNRAP. V was clipped by 0 bases and J by 6 bases, with 11 bases between them. The CDR3, as DNA: TGTGCTAGTGGTTTGGTACGTTGGGTAGATGGCTACACCTTC. It specifies CASGLVRWVDGYTF.